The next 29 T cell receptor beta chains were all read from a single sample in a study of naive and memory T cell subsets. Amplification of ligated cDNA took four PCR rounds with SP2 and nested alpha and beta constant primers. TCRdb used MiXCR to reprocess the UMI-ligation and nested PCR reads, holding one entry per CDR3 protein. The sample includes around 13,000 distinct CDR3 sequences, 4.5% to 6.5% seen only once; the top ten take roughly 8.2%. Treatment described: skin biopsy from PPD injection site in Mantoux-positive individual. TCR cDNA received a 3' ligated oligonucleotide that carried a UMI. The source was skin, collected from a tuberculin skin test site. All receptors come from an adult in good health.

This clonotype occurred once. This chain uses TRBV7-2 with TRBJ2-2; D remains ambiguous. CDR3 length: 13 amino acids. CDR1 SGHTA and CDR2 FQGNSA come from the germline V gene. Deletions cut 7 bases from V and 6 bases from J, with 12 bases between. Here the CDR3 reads CASTTYIAGELFF. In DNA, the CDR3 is TGTGCCAGCACCACTTACATCGCCGGGGAGCTGTTTTTT.

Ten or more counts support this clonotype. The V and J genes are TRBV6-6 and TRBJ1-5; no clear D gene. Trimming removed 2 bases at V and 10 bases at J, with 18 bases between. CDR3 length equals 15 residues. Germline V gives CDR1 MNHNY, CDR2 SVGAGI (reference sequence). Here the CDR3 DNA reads TGTGCCAGCAGTTACGATGGGCCCCCCGAGGATCCCCAGCATTTT. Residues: CASSYDGPPEDPQHF.

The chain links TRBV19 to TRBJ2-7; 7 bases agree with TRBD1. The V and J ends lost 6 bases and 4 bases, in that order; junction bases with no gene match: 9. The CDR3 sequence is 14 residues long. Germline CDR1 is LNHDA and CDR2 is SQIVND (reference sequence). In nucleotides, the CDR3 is TGTGCCAGTAGCCCGACGACAGGGTATTACGAGCAGTACTTC. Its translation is CASSPTTGYYEQYF.

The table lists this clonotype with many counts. CDR3 in DNA: TGCAGTGCTAGAAACCCTAGCGGGGGGGCAAGATACAATGAGCAGTTCTTC. It encodes CSARNPSGGARYNEQFF. V is TRBV20-1 and J is TRBJ2-1, with 12 positions matching TRBD2. The CDR3 covers 17 residues. V trimming: 2 bases; J trimming: 4 bases; junction bases outside the gene matches: 9. CDR1 and CDR2 from the germline V gene are DFQATT and SNEGSKA (reference sequence).

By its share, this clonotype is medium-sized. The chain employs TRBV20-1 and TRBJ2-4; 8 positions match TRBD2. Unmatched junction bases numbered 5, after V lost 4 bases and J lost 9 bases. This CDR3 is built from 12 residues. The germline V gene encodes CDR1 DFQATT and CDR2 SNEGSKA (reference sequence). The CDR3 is CSAKELAVIQYF. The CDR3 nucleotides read TGCAGTGCTAAAGAACTAGCGGTCATTCAGTACTTC.

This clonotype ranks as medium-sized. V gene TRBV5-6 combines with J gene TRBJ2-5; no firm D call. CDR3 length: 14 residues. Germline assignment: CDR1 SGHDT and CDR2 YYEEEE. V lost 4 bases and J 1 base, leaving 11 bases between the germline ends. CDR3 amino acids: CASSHVLGQETQYF. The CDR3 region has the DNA TGTGCCAGCAGCCATGTTCTAGGCCAAGAGACCCAGTACTTC.

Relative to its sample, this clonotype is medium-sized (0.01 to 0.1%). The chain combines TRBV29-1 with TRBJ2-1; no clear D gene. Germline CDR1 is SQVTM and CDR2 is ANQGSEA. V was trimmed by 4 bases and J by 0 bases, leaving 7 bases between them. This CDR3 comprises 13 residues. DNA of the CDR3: TGCAGCGTTGTCCTACTCTCCTACAATGAGCAGTTCTTC. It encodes CSVVLLSYNEQFF.

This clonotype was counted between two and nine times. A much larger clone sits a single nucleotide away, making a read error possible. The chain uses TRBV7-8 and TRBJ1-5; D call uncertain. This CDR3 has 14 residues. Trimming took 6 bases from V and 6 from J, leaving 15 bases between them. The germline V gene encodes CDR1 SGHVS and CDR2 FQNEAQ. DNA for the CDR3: TGTGCCAGCAGTCCCGGCGAGAGGGTTCAGCCCCAGCATTTT. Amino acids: CASSPGERVQPQHF.

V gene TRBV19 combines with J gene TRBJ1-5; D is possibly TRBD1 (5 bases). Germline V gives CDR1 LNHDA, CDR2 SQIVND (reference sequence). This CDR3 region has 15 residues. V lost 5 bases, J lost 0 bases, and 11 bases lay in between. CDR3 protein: CASSPIDSSNQPQHF. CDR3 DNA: TGTGCCAGTAGTCCTATCGACAGTAGCAATCAGCCCCAGCATTTT.

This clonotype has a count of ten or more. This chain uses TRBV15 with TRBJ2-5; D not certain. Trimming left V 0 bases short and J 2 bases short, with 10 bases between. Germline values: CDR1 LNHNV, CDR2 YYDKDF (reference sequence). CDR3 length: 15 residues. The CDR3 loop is CATSRDPGRQETQYF. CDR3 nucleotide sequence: TGTGCCACCAGCAGAGATCCTGGGCGGCAAGAGACCCAGTACTTC. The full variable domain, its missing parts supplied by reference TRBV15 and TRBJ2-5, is DAMVIQNPRYQVTQFGKPVTLSCSQTLNHNVMYWYQQKSSQAPKLLFHYYDKDFNNEADTPDNFQSRRPNTSFCFLDIRSPGLGDTAMYLCATSRDPGRQETQYFGPGTRLLVL.

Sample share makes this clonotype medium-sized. Here the CDR3 DNA reads TGCAGTGCTAGAGAATACGCGGGGGGTTTCTTGGAGACCCAGTACTTC. It translates to CSAREYAGGFLETQYF. This chain links TRBV20-1 with TRBJ2-5; 8 positions agree with TRBD2. The germline V gene has CDR1 DFQATT and CDR2 SNEGSKA (reference sequence). CDR3 length: 16 residues. Trimming at V came to 0 bases and at J to 5 bases, leaving 11 bases not matched to a gene.

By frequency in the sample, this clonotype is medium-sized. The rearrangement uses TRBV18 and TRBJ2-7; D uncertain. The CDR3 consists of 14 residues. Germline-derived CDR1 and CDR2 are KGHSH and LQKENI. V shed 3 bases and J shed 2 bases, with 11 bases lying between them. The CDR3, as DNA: TGTGCCAGCTCACCCCCTCGGACGACCTACGAGCAGTACTTC. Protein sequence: CASSPPRTTYEQYF.

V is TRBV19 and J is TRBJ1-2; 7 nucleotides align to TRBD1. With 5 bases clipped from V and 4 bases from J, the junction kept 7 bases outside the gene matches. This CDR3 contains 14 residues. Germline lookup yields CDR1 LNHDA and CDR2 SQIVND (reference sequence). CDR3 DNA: TGTGCCAGTAGTCTCTCGACAGGGCGCTATGGCTACACCTTC. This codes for CASSLSTGRYGYTF. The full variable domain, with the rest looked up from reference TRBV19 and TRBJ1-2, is DGGITQSPKYLFRKEGQNVTLSCEQNLNHDAMYWYRQDPGQGLRLIYYSQIVNDFQKGDIAEGYSVSREKKESFPLTVTSAQKNPTAFYLCASSLSTGRYGYTFGSGTRLTVV.

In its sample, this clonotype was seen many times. This CDR3 reads CASSPSRFYNSPLHF. DNA for the CDR3: TGTGCCAGCAGTCCTTCCAGGTTCTATAATTCACCCCTCCACTTT. The genes are TRBV12-3 or TRBV12-4 and TRBJ1-6, with D unresolved. Trimming stripped 5 bases from V and 3 bases from J, with 11 bases between. The CDR3 totals 15 residues.

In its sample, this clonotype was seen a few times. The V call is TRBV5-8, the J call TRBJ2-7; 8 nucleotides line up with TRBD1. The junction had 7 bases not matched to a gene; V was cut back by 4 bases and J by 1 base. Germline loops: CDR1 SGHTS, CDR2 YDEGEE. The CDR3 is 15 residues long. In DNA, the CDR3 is TGTGCCAGCAGCCCGTGGGGACAGGAGTCCTACGAGCAGTACTTC. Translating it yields CASSPWGQESYEQYF.

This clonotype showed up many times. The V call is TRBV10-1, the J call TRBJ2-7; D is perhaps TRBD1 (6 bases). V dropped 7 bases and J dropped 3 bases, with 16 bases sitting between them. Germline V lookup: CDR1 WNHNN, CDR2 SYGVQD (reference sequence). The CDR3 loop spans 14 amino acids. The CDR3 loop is CASKLWTDNYEQYF. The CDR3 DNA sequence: TGCGCCAGCAAACTTTGGACAGACAACTACGAGCAGTACTTC.

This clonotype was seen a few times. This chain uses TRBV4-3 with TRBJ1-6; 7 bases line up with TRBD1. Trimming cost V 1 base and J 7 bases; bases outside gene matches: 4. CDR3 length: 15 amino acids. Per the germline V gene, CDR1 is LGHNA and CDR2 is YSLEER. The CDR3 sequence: CASSQVATGNSPLHF. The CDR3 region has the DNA TGCGCCAGCAGCCAAGTCGCGACAGGGAATTCACCCCTCCACTTT.

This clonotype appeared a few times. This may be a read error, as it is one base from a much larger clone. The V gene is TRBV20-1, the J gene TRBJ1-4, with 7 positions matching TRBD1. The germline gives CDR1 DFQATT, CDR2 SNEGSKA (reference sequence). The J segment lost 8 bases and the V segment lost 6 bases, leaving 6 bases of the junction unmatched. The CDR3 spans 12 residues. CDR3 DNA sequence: TGCAGTGCCTGGGACAGCGGGGAAAAACTGTTTTTT. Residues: CSAWDSGEKLFF.

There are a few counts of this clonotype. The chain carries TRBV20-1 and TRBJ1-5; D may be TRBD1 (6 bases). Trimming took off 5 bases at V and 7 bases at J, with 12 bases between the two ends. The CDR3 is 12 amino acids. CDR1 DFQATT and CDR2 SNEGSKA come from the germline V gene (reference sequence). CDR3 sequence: CSARSGDQPQHF. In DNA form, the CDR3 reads TGCAGTGCTCGATCAGGGGACCAGCCCCAGCATTTT.

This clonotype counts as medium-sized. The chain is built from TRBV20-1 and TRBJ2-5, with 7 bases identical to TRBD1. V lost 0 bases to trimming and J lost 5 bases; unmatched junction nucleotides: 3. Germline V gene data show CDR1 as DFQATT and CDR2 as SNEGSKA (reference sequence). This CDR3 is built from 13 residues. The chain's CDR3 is CSAREDRVETQYF. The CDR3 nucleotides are TGCAGTGCTAGAGAAGACAGGGTTGAGACCCAGTACTTC.

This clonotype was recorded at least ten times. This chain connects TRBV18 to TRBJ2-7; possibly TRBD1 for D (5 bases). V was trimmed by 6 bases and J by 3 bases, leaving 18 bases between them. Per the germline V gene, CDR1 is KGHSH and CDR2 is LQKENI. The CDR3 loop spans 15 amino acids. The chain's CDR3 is CASSWTSSLHYEQYF. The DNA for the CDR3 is TGTGCCAGCTCGTGGACATCCTCCTTACACTACGAGCAGTACTTC.

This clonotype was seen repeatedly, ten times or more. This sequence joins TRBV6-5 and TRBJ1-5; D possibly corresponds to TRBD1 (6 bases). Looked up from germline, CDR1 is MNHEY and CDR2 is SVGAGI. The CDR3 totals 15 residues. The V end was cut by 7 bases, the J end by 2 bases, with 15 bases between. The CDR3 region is CASTSTGSGNQPQHF. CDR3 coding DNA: TGTGCCAGCACCTCTACAGGGTCAGGCAATCAGCCCCAGCATTTT.

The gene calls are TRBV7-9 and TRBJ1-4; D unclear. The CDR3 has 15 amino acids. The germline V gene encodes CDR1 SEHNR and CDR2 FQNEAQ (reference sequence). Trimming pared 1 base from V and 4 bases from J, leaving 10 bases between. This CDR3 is CASSLVWQINEKLFF. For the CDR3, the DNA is TGTGCCAGCAGCTTAGTATGGCAGATTAATGAAAAACTGTTTTTT.

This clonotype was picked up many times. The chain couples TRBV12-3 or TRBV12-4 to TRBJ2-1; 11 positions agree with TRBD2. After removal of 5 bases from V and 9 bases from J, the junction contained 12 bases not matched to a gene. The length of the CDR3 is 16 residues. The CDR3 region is CASSHSGGAFFGEQFF. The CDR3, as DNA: TGTGCCAGCAGTCATAGCGGGGGGGCCTTTTTCGGTGAGCAGTTCTTC.

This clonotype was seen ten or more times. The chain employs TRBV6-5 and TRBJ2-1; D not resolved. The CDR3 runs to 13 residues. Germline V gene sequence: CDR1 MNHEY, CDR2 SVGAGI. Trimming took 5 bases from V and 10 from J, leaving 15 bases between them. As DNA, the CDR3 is TGTGCCAGCAGTCACCTGGGTGGGGAAGAGCAGTTCTTC. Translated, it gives CASSHLGGEEQFF.

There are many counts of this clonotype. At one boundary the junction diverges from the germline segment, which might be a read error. The CDR3 loop reads CASSFTVWGGEQFF. The CDR3 DNA is TGTGCTAGCAGCTTTACGGTGTGGGGGGGGGAGCAGTTCTTC. This chain connects TRBV7-7 to TRBJ2-1; TRBD2 aligns across 7 bases. Germline loops: CDR1 SSHAT, CDR2 FNYEAQ (reference sequence). This CDR3 is 14 amino acids long.

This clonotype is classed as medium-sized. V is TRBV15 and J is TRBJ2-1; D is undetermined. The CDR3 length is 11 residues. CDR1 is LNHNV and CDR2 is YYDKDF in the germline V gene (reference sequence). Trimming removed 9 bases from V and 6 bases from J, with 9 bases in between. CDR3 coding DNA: TGTGCCACTTCCGCTTTCAATGAGCAGTTCTTC. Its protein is CATSAFNEQFF.

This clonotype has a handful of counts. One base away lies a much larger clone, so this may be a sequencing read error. The CDR3, as DNA: TGTGCCAGCAGTGGACTAGGCCTCAATGAGCAGTTCTTC. It translates to CASSGLGLNEQFF. The genes are TRBV2 and TRBJ2-1, with a tentative D call TRBD2 (6 bases). Germline-derived CDR1 and CDR2 are SNHLY and FYNNEI. The ends were cut back, 4 bases at V and 6 bases at J, with 10 bases in the middle. The CDR3 consists of 13 residues.

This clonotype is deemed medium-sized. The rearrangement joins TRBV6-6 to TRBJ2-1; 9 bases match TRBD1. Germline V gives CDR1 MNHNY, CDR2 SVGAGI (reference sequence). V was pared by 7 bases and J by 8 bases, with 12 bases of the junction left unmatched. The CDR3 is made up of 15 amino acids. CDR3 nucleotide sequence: TGTGCCAGCAAGAGTGGGGACAGGGTTTTCGATGAGCAGTTCTTC. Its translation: CASKSGDRVFDEQFF.